This TCR beta chain was recorded in a study of tumor-infiltrating lymphocytes in primary liver carcinoma. For each extraction, RNA and DNA were obtained together from approximately 20-30 mg of unsorted bulk tissue. Each participant had primary liver carcinoma, and surgical resection was the treatment. Starting from 450 to 500 ng of total RNA, TCR beta cDNA was produced with a primer in the constant region. Sequencing libraries for TCR beta derived from three nested multiplex PCR rounds that used slightly modified ARM-PCR. A C-beta reverse primer and TRBV1-TRBV30 forward primers served in each of the first two PCR rounds, at ten to eleven cycles apiece. In TCRdb, the multiplex PCR reads were re-called with MiXCR into one record per CDR3 protein. This table holds over 75,000 distinct CDR3 sequences, about 70% found once. On this clonotype: Its antigen is undetermined.

J lost 6 bases, V lost 8 bases, and 17 bases had no gene match. CDR1 is LGHNA, CDR2 YNFKEQ, per germline. This CDR3 is 16 amino acids long. General study results and limits: Tumor-adjacent and tumor-blood pairs shared less of their repertoires than tumor region pairs shared. Tumors had a significantly higher top-250-clone fraction than blood (p = 0.039).

The sequence was collected from a man between 40 and 49 years old with primary liver carcinoma and hepatitis B virus infection. Sequences were obtained from tumor-adjacent normal liver tissue. This chain uses TRBV4-2 with TRBJ2-3, with 7 bases matching TRBD2. The CDR3 DNA follows: TGTGCCAGCCGCCTCGGAGTAGCGGGCGGCCCGGATACGCAGTATTTT. As protein: CASRLGVAGGPDTQYF.